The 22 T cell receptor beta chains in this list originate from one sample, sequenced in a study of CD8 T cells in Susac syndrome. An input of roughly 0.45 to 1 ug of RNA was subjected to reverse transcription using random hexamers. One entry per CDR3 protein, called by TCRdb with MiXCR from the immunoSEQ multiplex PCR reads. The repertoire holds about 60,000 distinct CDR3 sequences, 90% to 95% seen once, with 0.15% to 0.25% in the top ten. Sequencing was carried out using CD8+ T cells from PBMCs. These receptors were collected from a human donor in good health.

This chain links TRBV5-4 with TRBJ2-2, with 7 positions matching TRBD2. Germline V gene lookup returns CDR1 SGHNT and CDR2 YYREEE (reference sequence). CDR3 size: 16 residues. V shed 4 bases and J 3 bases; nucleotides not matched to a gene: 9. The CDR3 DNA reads TGTGCCAGCAGCACTGAGCGGGGCGGGGACACCGGGGAGCTGTTTTTT. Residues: CASSTERGGDTGELFF.

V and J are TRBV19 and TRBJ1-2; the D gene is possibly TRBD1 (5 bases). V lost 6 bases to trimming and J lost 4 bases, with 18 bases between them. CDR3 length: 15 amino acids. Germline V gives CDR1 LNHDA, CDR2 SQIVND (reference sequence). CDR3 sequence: CASSPQGGGLYGYTF. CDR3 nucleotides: TGTGCCAGTAGCCCCCAGGGCGGAGGTCTCTATGGCTACACCTTC. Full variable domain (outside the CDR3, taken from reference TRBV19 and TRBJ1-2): DGGITQSPKYLFRKEGQNVTLSCEQNLNHDAMYWYRQDPGQGLRLIYYSQIVNDFQKGDIAEGYSVSREKKESFPLTVTSAQKNPTAFYLCASSPQGGGLYGYTFGSGTRLTVV.

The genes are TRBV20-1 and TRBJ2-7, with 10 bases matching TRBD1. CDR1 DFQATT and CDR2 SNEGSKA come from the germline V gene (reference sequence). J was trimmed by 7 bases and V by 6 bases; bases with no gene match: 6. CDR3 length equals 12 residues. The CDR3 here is CSAWTGGEEQYF. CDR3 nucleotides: TGCAGTGCGTGGACAGGGGGAGAAGAGCAGTACTTC.

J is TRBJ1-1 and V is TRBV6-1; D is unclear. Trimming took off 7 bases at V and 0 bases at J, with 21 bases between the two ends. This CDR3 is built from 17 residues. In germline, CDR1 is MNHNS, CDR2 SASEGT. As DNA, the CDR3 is TGTGCCAGCACCCAAAATTTCCGTGGCAGTCTGAACACTGAAGCTTTCTTT. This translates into CASTQNFRGSLNTEAFF.

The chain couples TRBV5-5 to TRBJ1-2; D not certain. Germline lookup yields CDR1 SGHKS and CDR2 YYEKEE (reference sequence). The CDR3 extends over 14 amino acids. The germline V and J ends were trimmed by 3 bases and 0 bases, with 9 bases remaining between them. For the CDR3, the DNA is TGTGCCAGCAGCTCCAGAGCAACTAACTATGGCTACACCTTC. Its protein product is CASSSRATNYGYTF.

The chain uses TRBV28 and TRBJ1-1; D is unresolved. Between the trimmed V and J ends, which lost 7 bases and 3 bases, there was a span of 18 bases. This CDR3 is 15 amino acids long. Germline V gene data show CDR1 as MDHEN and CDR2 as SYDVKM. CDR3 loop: CASIPVGDGDTEAFF. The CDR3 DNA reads TGTGCCAGCATCCCCGTGGGCGATGGGGACACTGAAGCTTTCTTT.

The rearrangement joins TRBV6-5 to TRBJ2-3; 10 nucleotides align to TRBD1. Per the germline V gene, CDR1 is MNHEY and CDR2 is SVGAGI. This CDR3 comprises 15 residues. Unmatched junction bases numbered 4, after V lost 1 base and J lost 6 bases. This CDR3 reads CASSYLTGGADTQYF. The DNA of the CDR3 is TGTGCCAGCAGTTACTTGACAGGGGGCGCGGATACGCAGTATTTT.

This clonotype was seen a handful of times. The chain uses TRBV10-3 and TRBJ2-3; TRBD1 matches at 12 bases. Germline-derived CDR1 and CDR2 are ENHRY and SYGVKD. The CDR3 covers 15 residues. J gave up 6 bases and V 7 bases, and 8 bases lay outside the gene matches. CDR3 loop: CAIKPGTGGVDTQYF. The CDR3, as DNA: TGTGCCATCAAACCCGGGACAGGGGGCGTCGATACGCAGTATTTT.

The CDR3 is CASGERGAFSYNEQFF. The CDR3, as DNA: TGCGCCAGCGGCGAGCGGGGGGCGTTCTCCTACAATGAGCAGTTCTTC. The chain combines TRBV4-1 with TRBJ2-1; the match to TRBD2 covers 9 bases. V was clipped by 8 bases and J by 0 bases; unmatched bases: 8. The germline gives CDR1 MGHRA, CDR2 YSYEKL. The CDR3 length is 16 residues.

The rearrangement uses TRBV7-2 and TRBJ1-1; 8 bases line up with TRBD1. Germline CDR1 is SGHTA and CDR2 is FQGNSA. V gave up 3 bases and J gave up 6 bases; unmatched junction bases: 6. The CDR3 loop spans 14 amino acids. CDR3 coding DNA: TGTGCCAGCAGCTTTACAGGGGGAGGATCTGAAGCTTTCTTT. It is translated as CASSFTGGGSEAFF.

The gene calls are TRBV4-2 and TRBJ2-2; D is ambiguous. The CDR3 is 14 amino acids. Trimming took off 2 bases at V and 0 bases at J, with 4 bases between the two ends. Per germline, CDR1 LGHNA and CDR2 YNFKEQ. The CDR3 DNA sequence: TGTGCCAGCAGCCAAACAGCGAACACCGGGGAGCTGTTTTTT. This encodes CASSQTANTGELFF.

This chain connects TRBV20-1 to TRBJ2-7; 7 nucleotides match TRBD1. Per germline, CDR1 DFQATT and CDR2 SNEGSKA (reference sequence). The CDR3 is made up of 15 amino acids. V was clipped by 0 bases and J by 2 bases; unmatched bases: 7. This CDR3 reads CSARDYEGATYEQYF. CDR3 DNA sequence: TGCAGTGCTAGAGATTATGAGGGGGCTACCTACGAGCAGTACTTC.

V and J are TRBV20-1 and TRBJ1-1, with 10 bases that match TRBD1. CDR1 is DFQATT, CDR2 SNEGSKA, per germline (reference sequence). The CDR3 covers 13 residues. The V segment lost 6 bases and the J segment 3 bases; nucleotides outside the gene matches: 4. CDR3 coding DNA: TGCAGTGCCGCGGACAGGGGGGACACTGAAGCTTTCTTT. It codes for CSAADRGDTEAFF.

CDR3 sequence reads: CASSLLTGGQPQHF. In DNA form, the CDR3 reads TGTGCCAGCAGTCTCCTGACAGGGGGTCAGCCCCAGCATTTT. The chain has TRBV12-3 or TRBV12-4 and TRBJ1-5, with 9 nucleotides matching TRBD1. Trimming cost V 5 bases and J 6 bases; bases outside gene matches: 5. The CDR3 is made up of 14 amino acids.

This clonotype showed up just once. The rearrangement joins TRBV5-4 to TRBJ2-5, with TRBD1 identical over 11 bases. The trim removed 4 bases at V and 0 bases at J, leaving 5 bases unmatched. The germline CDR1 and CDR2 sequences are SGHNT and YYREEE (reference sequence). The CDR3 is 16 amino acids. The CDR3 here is CASSEGTGGYQETQYF. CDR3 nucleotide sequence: TGTGCCAGCAGCGAGGGGACAGGGGGGTACCAAGAGACCCAGTACTTC.

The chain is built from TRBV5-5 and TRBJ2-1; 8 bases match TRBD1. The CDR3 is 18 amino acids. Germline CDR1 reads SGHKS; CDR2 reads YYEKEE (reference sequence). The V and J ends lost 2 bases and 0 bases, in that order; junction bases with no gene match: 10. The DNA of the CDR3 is TGTGCCAGCAGCTTTTTAATGACAGGGGAAAGCTCCTACAATGAGCAGTTCTTC. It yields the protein CASSFLMTGESSYNEQFF.

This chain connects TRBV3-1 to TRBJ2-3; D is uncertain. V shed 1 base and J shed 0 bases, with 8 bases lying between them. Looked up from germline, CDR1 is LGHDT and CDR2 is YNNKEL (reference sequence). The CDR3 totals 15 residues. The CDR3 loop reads CASSQGVASTDTQYF. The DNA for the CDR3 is TGTGCCAGCAGCCAAGGAGTAGCTAGCACAGATACGCAGTATTTT.

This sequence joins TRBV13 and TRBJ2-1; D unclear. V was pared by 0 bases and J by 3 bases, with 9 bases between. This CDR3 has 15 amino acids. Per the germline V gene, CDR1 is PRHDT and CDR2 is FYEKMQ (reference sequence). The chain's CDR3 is CASSLGSWGYNEQFF. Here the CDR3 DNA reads TGTGCCAGCAGCTTAGGCTCTTGGGGCTACAATGAGCAGTTCTTC.

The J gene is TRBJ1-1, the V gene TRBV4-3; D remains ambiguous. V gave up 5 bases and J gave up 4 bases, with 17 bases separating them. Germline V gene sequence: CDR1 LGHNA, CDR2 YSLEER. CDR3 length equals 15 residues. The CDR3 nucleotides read TGCGCCAGCAGCGGCACTTGGGGAGGGATCACTGAAGCTTTCTTT. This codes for CASSGTWGGITEAFF.

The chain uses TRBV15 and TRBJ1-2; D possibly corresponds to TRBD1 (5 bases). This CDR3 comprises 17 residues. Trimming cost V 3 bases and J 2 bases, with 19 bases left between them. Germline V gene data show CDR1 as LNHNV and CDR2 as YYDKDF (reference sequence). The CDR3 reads CATSSPGQGNLNYGYTF. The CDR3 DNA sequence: TGTGCCACCAGCAGCCCCGGGCAGGGCAACTTAAACTATGGCTACACCTTC.

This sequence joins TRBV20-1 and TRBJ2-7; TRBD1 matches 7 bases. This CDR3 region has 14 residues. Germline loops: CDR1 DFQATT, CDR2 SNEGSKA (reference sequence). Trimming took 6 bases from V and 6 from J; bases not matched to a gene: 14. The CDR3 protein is CSASTGKKASEQYF. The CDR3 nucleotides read TGCAGTGCCTCGACAGGGAAAAAAGCTAGCGAGCAGTACTTC.

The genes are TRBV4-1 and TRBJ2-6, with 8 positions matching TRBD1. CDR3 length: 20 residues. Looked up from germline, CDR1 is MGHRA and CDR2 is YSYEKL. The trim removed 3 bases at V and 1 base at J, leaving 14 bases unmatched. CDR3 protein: CASSHPRGPLTTSGANVLTF. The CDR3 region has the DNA TGCGCCAGCAGCCACCCCAGGGGGCCCCTTACAACATCTGGGGCCAACGTCCTGACTTTC.